One sample yielded the 29 T cell receptor beta chains listed below, sequenced in a study of regulatory dendritic cells for organ transplantation. Sequenced by immunoSEQ multiplex PCR; TCRdb stores in-frame clones only, minus some. The data show under 35,000 clones, roughly 84% seen once. The sequenced sample consisted of naive CD8+ T cells from blood. Subset defined: CD45RA+ naive T cells. These receptor sequences come from a human donor in good health.

The CDR3 nucleotides are TGTGCCAGCAGGGATCCGGGACAGGGGGCCTACGAGCAGTACTTC. Its translation is CASRDPGQGAYEQYF. The V call is TRBV6-1, the J call TRBJ2-7; 11 nucleotides match TRBD1. The CDR3 is made up of 15 amino acids. J gave up 2 bases and V 6 bases, and 6 bases lay outside the gene matches. Per the germline V gene, CDR1 is MNHNS and CDR2 is SASEGT.

The genes are TRBV7-2 and TRBJ2-5; 7 nucleotides agree with TRBD1. The V gene end was trimmed by 7 bases and the J gene end by 1 base; junction bases not matched to a gene: 12. Per the germline V gene, CDR1 is SGHTA and CDR2 is FQGNSA. The CDR3 covers 16 residues. The CDR3 coding sequence is TGTGCCAGCACTCCACGGGACAGCCATCTCCAAGAGACCCAGTACTTC. This gives the protein CASTPRDSHLQETQYF.

V and J are TRBV9 and TRBJ2-1; D is possibly TRBD1 (5 bases). The V gene lost 3 bases and the J gene lost 6 bases, with 16 bases spanning the gap. The length of the CDR3 is 15 residues. Germline CDR1 is SGDLS and CDR2 is YYNGEE. The CDR3 region is CASSEGIQAGNEQFF. DNA of the CDR3: TGTGCCAGCAGCGAGGGGATCCAAGCCGGCAATGAGCAGTTCTTC. Filled out from reference TRBV9 and TRBJ2-1, the complete variable domain reads DSGVTQTPKHLITATGQRVTLRCSPRSGDLSVYWYQQSLDQGLQFLIQYYNGEERAKGNILERFSAQQFPDLHSELNLSSLELGDSALYFCASSEGIQAGNEQFFGPGTRLTVL.

The chain couples TRBV27 to TRBJ2-7; D possibly corresponds to TRBD2 (5 bases). V shed 5 bases and J shed 4 bases, with 12 bases lying between them. There are 13 residues in the CDR3. Germline V gives CDR1 MNHEY, CDR2 SMNVEV (reference sequence). CDR3 coding DNA: TGTGCCAGCAGTCCTACTCGGGGATACGAGCAGTACTTC. Its protein is CASSPTRGYEQYF.

This chain connects TRBV13 to TRBJ1-2; maybe TRBD1 (5 bases). CDR1 is PRHDT, CDR2 FYEKMQ, per germline (reference sequence). Trimming stripped 5 bases from V and 2 bases from J, with 18 bases between. The CDR3 sequence is 16 residues long. CDR3 amino acids: CASSPRLLDTNYGYTF. Written as DNA, the CDR3 is TGTGCCAGCAGCCCTAGATTACTGGACACGAACTATGGCTACACCTTC.

This rearrangement joins TRBV7-6 to TRBJ2-6; D is unclear. The V end lost 5 bases, the J end lost 1 base, and 9 bases lay between the germline ends. CDR1 SGHVS and CDR2 FNYEAQ come from the germline V gene. This CDR3 has 15 amino acids. In DNA, the CDR3 is TGTGCCAGCAGCCGTGCGGTTTCTGGGGCCAACGTCCTGACTTTC. Translating gives CASSRAVSGANVLTF. The variable domain in full, completed from reference TRBV7-6 and TRBJ2-6, reads GAGVSQSPRYKVTKRGQDVALRCDPISGHVSLYWYRQALGQGPEFLTYFNYEAQQDKSGLPNDRFSAERPEGSISTLTIQRTEQRDSAMYRCASSRAVSGANVLTFGAGSRLTVL.

The V and J genes are TRBV4-1 and TRBJ1-1; possible D gene TRBD1, 5 bases. Trimming pared 4 bases from V and 4 bases from J, leaving 10 bases between. The CDR3 is 13 amino acids. CDR1 MGHRA and CDR2 YSYEKL come from the germline V gene. CDR3 DNA sequence: TGCGCCAGCAGCCCCACCAGGGTCACTGAAGCTTTCTTT. Its translation: CASSPTRVTEAFF.

The chain couples TRBV4-1 to TRBJ2-6, with TRBD1 matching 8 bases. This CDR3 comprises 19 residues. Germline-derived CDR1 and CDR2 are MGHRA and YSYEKL. Trimming at V came to 4 bases and at J to 0 bases, leaving 11 bases not matched to a gene. The CDR3 nucleotides read TGCGCCAGCAGCCTCATAGGACAGGGCATTCCCTCTGGGGCCAACGTCCTGACTTTC. The encoded protein is CASSLIGQGIPSGANVLTF.

The CDR3 here is CATSIYLQETQYF. The CDR3 nucleotides read TGTGCCACCAGCATATACTTACAAGAGACCCAGTACTTC. This chain uses TRBV15 with TRBJ2-5, with D unclear. V shed 4 bases and J shed 2 bases, with 8 bases lying between them. This CDR3 spans 13 amino acids. The germline CDR1 and CDR2 sequences are LNHNV and YYDKDF (reference sequence). Full variable domain (outside the CDR3, taken from reference TRBV15 and TRBJ2-5): DAMVIQNPRYQVTQFGKPVTLSCSQTLNHNVMYWYQQKSSQAPKLLFHYYDKDFNNEADTPDNFQSRRPNTSFCFLDIRSPGLGDTAMYLCATSIYLQETQYFGPGTRLLVL.

This chain uses TRBV10-3 with TRBJ2-1, with 7 bases aligning to TRBD2. The CDR3 runs to 12 residues. Looked up from germline, CDR1 is ENHRY and CDR2 is SYGVKD. V shed 4 bases, J shed 8 bases, and the junction held 2 bases outside the gene matches. CDR3 sequence reads: CAISGGGYEQFF. The CDR3 region has the DNA TGTGCCATCAGTGGGGGGGGTTATGAGCAGTTCTTC.

In its sample, this clone was seen a few times. CDR3 bases: TGCGCCAGCAGCAATTTCCAGGGCTACGAGCAGTACTTC. Translated, it gives CASSNFQGYEQYF. This sequence joins TRBV4-1 and TRBJ2-7, with D possibly being TRBD1 (5 bases). Germline CDR1 MGHRA, CDR2 YSYEKL. This CDR3 spans 13 amino acids. The V and J ends lost 5 bases and 3 bases respectively, with 11 bases between them.

J is TRBJ2-7 and V is TRBV13; 8 bases are shared with TRBD1. With 4 bases clipped from V and 7 bases from J, the junction kept 12 bases outside the gene matches. Germline CDR1 PRHDT, CDR2 FYEKMQ (reference sequence). The CDR3 totals 15 residues. The CDR3: CASSSRWQGAWEQYF. The CDR3 bases are TGTGCCAGCAGCTCCCGTTGGCAGGGGGCATGGGAGCAGTACTTC.

This clone was found once. The chain recombines TRBV29-1 with TRBJ2-1; D uncertain. This CDR3 is 13 amino acids long. Germline V gene sequence: CDR1 SQVTM, CDR2 ANQGSEA. Trimming cost V 5 bases and J 0 bases, with 8 bases left between them. The CDR3 DNA reads TGCAGCGTTTCTGAGAGCTCCTACAATGAGCAGTTCTTC. The encoded protein is CSVSESSYNEQFF.

The chain links TRBV19 to TRBJ2-7, with TRBD2 matching 7 bases. Germline values: CDR1 LNHDA, CDR2 SQIVND (reference sequence). This CDR3 is built from 14 residues. Trimming at V came to 4 bases and at J to 2 bases, leaving 5 bases not matched to a gene. CDR3 in amino acids: CASSTAGETYEQYF. Written as DNA, the CDR3 is TGTGCCAGTAGTACGGCGGGAGAAACCTACGAGCAGTACTTC. Drawing the rest from reference TRBV19 and TRBJ2-7, the complete variable domain is DGGITQSPKYLFRKEGQNVTLSCEQNLNHDAMYWYRQDPGQGLRLIYYSQIVNDFQKGDIAEGYSVSREKKESFPLTVTSAQKNPTAFYLCASSTAGETYEQYFGPGTRLTVT.

CDR3 DNA sequence: TGTGCCAGCAGCGTAGCTGGTAACCCGGGCTCTGGGGCCAACGTCCTGACTTTC. This codes for CASSVAGNPGSGANVLTF. The gene calls are TRBV9 and TRBJ2-6; D call uncertain. CDR3 length: 18 residues. The V end was cut by 0 bases, the J end by 0 bases, with 13 bases between. CDR1 and CDR2 from the germline V gene are SGDLS and YYNGEE.

The J gene is TRBJ1-6, the V gene TRBV15; D ambiguous. V was pared by 4 bases and J by 2 bases, with 12 bases between. This CDR3 has 16 amino acids. Germline-derived CDR1 and CDR2 are LNHNV and YYDKDF (reference sequence). The CDR3 nucleotides read TGTGCCACCAGCACCCATGGGAGAGCCTATAATTCACCCCTCCACTTT. Encoded protein: CATSTHGRAYNSPLHF.

The chain uses TRBV27 and TRBJ1-5; a possible D gene is TRBD1 (5 bases). Deletions cut 2 bases from V and 9 bases from J, with 11 bases between. This CDR3 is 13 amino acids long. Germline CDR1 is MNHEY and CDR2 is SMNVEV (reference sequence). The CDR3 nucleotides read TGTGCCAGCAGTTTAAGTCTTAGGGGGCCCCAGCATTTT. It specifies CASSLSLRGPQHF.

The chain employs TRBV7-8 and TRBJ2-3, with TRBD2 matching over 9 bases. Germline CDR1 is SGHVS and CDR2 is FQNEAQ. V lost 0 bases, J lost 0 bases, and 4 bases stayed unmatched. There are 17 residues in the CDR3. The CDR3: CASSLASGGPSTDTQYF. In DNA form, the CDR3 reads TGTGCCAGCAGCTTAGCTAGCGGGGGCCCTAGCACAGATACGCAGTATTTT.

The chain couples TRBV19 to TRBJ1-2; unclear D gene. V was cut by 5 bases and J by 0 bases, with 13 bases left in between. Looked up from germline, CDR1 is LNHDA and CDR2 is SQIVND (reference sequence). This CDR3 spans 15 amino acids. The chain's CDR3 is CASSPYRGSNYGYTF. As DNA, the CDR3 is TGTGCCAGTAGTCCATATCGGGGTTCTAACTATGGCTACACCTTC.

The J gene is TRBJ1-2, the V gene TRBV27; TRBD1 matches at 8 bases. Trimming at V came to 5 bases and at J to 2 bases, leaving 7 bases not matched to a gene. The V gene's germline CDR1 is MNHEY and CDR2 SMNVEV (reference sequence). The CDR3 runs to 15 residues. The CDR3 sequence: CASSPRQGLNYGYTF. CDR3 nucleotide sequence: TGTGCCAGCAGTCCCCGACAGGGGCTCAACTATGGCTACACCTTC.

In nucleotides, the CDR3 is TGTGCCAGCAGCCCGGTTGGGACAAATAACTATGGCTACACCTTC. This translates into CASSPVGTNNYGYTF. The chain recombines TRBV5-6 with TRBJ1-2; D possibly corresponds to TRBD1 (6 bases). The CDR3 contains 15 residues. From germline, CDR1 is SGHDT and CDR2 YYEEEE. V was shortened by 4 bases and J by 1 base, with 14 bases between the two germline ends.

This chain joins TRBV2 and TRBJ2-1, with 8 bases identical to TRBD1. Germline loops: CDR1 SNHLY, CDR2 FYNNEI. J was trimmed by 3 bases and V by 10 bases; bases with no gene match: 5. This CDR3 is 13 amino acids long. CDR3 protein: CANTGGSYNEQFF. The CDR3 DNA sequence: TGTGCCAACACAGGGGGTAGCTACAATGAGCAGTTCTTC.

The chain uses TRBV5-5 and TRBJ2-7, with TRBD2 as a possible D gene (5 bases). Per the germline V gene, CDR1 is SGHKS and CDR2 is YYEKEE (reference sequence). The CDR3 extends over 17 amino acids. V lost 0 bases to trimming and J lost 1 base, with 17 bases between them. The CDR3 region has the DNA TGTGCCAGCAGCTTGGAGGGAGTCCCTCTTGGATCCTACGAGCAGTACTTC. Encoded protein: CASSLEGVPLGSYEQYF.

V gene TRBV6-1 combines with J gene TRBJ1-1; D is perhaps TRBD1 (5 bases). Germline V gives CDR1 MNHNS, CDR2 SASEGT. The CDR3 is 16 amino acids. V lost 4 bases, J lost 1 base, and 16 bases lay in between. For the CDR3, the DNA is TGTGCCAGCAGTGTTTTCTATGGGGCTACGAACACTGAAGCTTTCTTT. This translates into CASSVFYGATNTEAFF.

The chain employs TRBV7-6 and TRBJ2-1; the D gene is possibly TRBD1 (6 bases). Germline V gene data show CDR1 as SGHVS and CDR2 as FNYEAQ. This CDR3 spans 11 amino acids. Deletions cut 1 base from V and 12 bases from J, with 7 bases between. Here the CDR3 reads CASSLGGGQFF. The CDR3 DNA follows: TGTGCCAGCAGCTTAGGAGGGGGGCAGTTCTTC.

The V call is TRBV14, the J call TRBJ1-1, with TRBD1 as a possible D gene (5 bases). Trimming took off 2 bases at V and 4 bases at J, with 20 bases between the two ends. The germline V gene encodes CDR1 SGHDN and CDR2 FVKESK. CDR3 length equals 17 residues. This chain's CDR3 is CASSQQKVNWGGTEAFF. The CDR3, as DNA: TGTGCCAGCAGCCAACAAAAAGTCAATTGGGGGGGCACTGAAGCTTTCTTT.

The genes are TRBV27 and TRBJ1-1; D gene ambiguous. Germline V gene lookup returns CDR1 MNHEY and CDR2 SMNVEV (reference sequence). V was trimmed by 5 bases and J by 0 bases, leaving 22 bases between them. The CDR3 totals 18 residues. CDR3 protein: CASSPSPEPSLVNTEAFF. CDR3 sequence (DNA): TGTGCCAGCAGTCCCTCCCCAGAACCCTCCCTTGTGAACACTGAAGCTTTCTTT.

The rearrangement links TRBV19 to TRBJ1-1, with D possibly being TRBD1 (6 bases). The CDR3 contains 13 residues. The V end lost 3 bases, the J end lost 7 bases, and 12 bases lay between the germline ends. CDR1 LNHDA and CDR2 SQIVND come from the germline V gene (reference sequence). The CDR3 sequence is CASSILQGGEAFF. The CDR3 bases are TGTGCCAGTAGTATTTTACAGGGCGGTGAAGCTTTCTTT.

The table lists this clone with a count of one. The V call is TRBV4-1, the J call TRBJ2-7; possible D gene TRBD1, 7 bases. The CDR3 has 16 amino acids. Germline CDR1 MGHRA, CDR2 YSYEKL. V lost 4 bases and J 1 base, leaving 17 bases between the germline ends. The CDR3 sequence: CASSLLGAGGSYEQYF. CDR3 bases: TGCGCCAGCAGCCTCCTCGGGGCAGGGGGGTCCTACGAGCAGTACTTC.